The 10 T cell receptor beta chains below all came from one sample that was sequenced in a study of T cell repertoires in ileal Crohn's disease. This table comes from immunoSEQ multiplex PCR, and its TCRdb copy is limited to in-frame clones, with some not included. The sample records 12,000 to 15,000 clones, around 82% being singletons. Sequencing used ileal tissue. The receptors here all came from an adult with Crohn's disease.

The rearrangement links TRBV7-6 to TRBJ2-7; TRBD1 might be the D (5 bases). Looked up from germline, CDR1 is SGHVS and CDR2 is FNYEAQ. Trimming removed 5 bases at V and 7 bases at J, with 18 bases between. This CDR3 contains 14 residues. For the CDR3, the DNA is TGTGCCAGCAGCCCCCCAGGGTTCCCCCGAGAGCAGTACTTC. This codes for CASSPPGFPREQYF.

This clone was observed a single time. This chain links TRBV6-6 with TRBJ2-7, with a possible D match to TRBD2 (7 bases). The CDR3 covers 16 residues. CDR1 is MNHNY, CDR2 SVGAGI, per germline (reference sequence). The V and J ends lost 6 bases and 7 bases respectively, with 25 bases between them. The CDR3 region is CASSLLLGGRGGEQYF. Written as DNA, the CDR3 is TGTGCCAGCAGCCTCCTCCTTGGTGGGAGGGGGGGAGAGCAGTACTTC.

This clone appeared a few times. V gene TRBV30 combines with J gene TRBJ1-3; a possible D gene is TRBD1 (5 bases). With 1 base removed from V and 0 bases from J, the gap between germline ends came to 13 bases. The CDR3 length is 16 residues. CDR1 and CDR2 from the germline V gene are GTSNPN and SVGIG (reference sequence). This CDR3 reads CAWSAGLLSSGNTIYF. DNA for the CDR3: TGTGCCTGGAGTGCGGGACTCCTCTCCTCTGGAAACACCATATATTTT.

V and J are TRBV2 and TRBJ1-6; no firm D call. The CDR3 covers 14 residues. Per germline, CDR1 SNHLY and CDR2 FYNNEI. V was pared by 6 bases and J by 8 bases, with 14 bases between. CDR3 in DNA: TGTGCCAGCAGCCGTGACTTAGAGGATTCACCCCTCCACTTT. This encodes CASSRDLEDSPLHF.

V is TRBV11-1 and J is TRBJ2-1; 9 positions agree with TRBD2. From germline, CDR1 is SGHAT and CDR2 FQDESV (reference sequence). This CDR3 region has 15 residues. J gave up 8 bases and V 6 bases, and 11 bases lay outside the gene matches. The CDR3 DNA reads TGTGCCAGCAGGGACACGGGTAGCGGGAGATATGAGCAGTTCTTC. Translating gives CASRDTGSGRYEQFF.

This clone was recorded once. This chain uses TRBV10-1 with TRBJ2-3; TRBD1 aligns across 9 bases. This CDR3 contains 16 residues. Germline V lookup: CDR1 WNHNN, CDR2 SYGVQD (reference sequence). J was trimmed by 4 bases and V by 3 bases; bases with no gene match: 8. CDR3 nucleotides: TGCGCCAGCAGTGATAAACAGGGGGCTGGGGCAGATACGCAGTATTTT. This translates into CASSDKQGAGADTQYF.

This rearrangement joins TRBV19 to TRBJ1-2; tentatively, D is TRBD1 (6 bases). V shed 5 bases and J shed 4 bases, with 14 bases lying between them. This CDR3 spans 14 amino acids. Germline V lookup: CDR1 LNHDA, CDR2 SQIVND (reference sequence). CDR3 region: CASSFRTETYGYTF. In DNA, the CDR3 is TGTGCCAGTAGTTTCCGGACAGAGACCTATGGCTACACCTTC. The entire variable domain, with the rest obtained from reference TRBV19 and TRBJ1-2, is as follows: DGGITQSPKYLFRKEGQNVTLSCEQNLNHDAMYWYRQDPGQGLRLIYYSQIVNDFQKGDIAEGYSVSREKKESFPLTVTSAQKNPTAFYLCASSFRTETYGYTFGSGTRLTVV.

V is TRBV5-4 and J is TRBJ2-3; tentatively, D is TRBD2 (6 bases). Deletions cut 0 bases from V and 2 bases from J, with 10 bases between. Germline V gene sequence: CDR1 SGHNT, CDR2 YYREEE (reference sequence). The CDR3 is 15 amino acids. The CDR3 region has the DNA TGTGCCAGCAGCTTGGCCCCGGGGGTCACAGATACGCAGTATTTT. Translated: CASSLAPGVTDTQYF.

This rearrangement joins TRBV7-2 to TRBJ2-7; 8 bases align to TRBD2. Germline CDR1 and CDR2: SGHTA and FQGNSA. V lost 4 bases to trimming and J lost 1 base; unmatched junction nucleotides: 6. The CDR3 totals 15 residues. For the CDR3, the DNA is TGTGCCAGCAGCTACACTAGCGGTGGGTCCTACGAGCAGTACTTC. Translation: CASSYTSGGSYEQYF.

This sequence joins TRBV30 and TRBJ2-5, with D possibly being TRBD2 (7 bases). Germline loops: CDR1 GTSNPN, CDR2 SVGIG (reference sequence). V was shortened by 2 bases and J by 3 bases, with 16 bases between the two germline ends. There are 15 residues in the CDR3. The CDR3 region has the DNA TGTGCCTGGAGTATGGGGGGGCCCGTCGAAGAGACCCAGTACTTC. Protein sequence: CAWSMGGPVEETQYF.